This T cell receptor beta chain was found in a study of T-cell reconstitution after alpha-beta-depleted transplantation in children (dated by TCRdb to the mid-2010s). Looking at the study overall: The study quantitatively tracked T-cell immune reconstitution after TCRalphabeta/CD19-depleted allogeneic hematopoietic cell transplantation in children using TCR repertoire profiling.

The method behind the library was PCR. Sequencing relied on an Illumina HiSeq 2500. Molecular barcoding was employed in the preparation of TCR libraries, with unique molecular identifiers being used to normalize TCRbeta repertoire quantification. TCRdb reanalyzed the raw reads on its own, using fastp at Q25 for trimming and MiXCR for clone calling, and kept in-frame beta chains. For every CDR3 protein sequence, its rows merge into one entry that carries the most common genes and DNA. The sample yields about 400,000 distinct CDR3 sequences; 20% were counted once. The ten largest account for approximately 3.9% of the sample. Of note for this clonotype: Its antigen is currently not known. Nothing much larger sits one base from this clone, and base qualities are not available.

The germline V gene provides CDR1 SGHRS and CDR2 YFSETQ. V is reduced by 3 bases and J by 2 bases, leaving a spacing of 14 bases between them. The CDR3 starts with the cysteine, ends with the phenylalanine, and has 15 residues. The read is trimmed to its CDR3 DNA, 45 bases read in frame from base 1. The sequencing here drew on PBMCs from the stem cell graft donor, taken from the stem cell graft. This receptor chain uses TRBV5-1 and TRBJ2-5; the D segment may tentatively be TRBD1 or TRBD2, each giving 5 matched bases. This TCR derives from a human donor who donated a stem cell graft to a child with acute myeloid leukemia. The nucleotides are TGCGCCAGCAGCTCTGGGGACGGACATCAAGAGACCCAGTACTTC. Its coded protein is CASSSGDGHQETQYF.